This TCR beta chain appears in the sequencing data of a study of blood T cell repertoires in COVID-19. Measured with immunoSEQ multiplex PCR; TCRdb has only the in-frame clones, and not every one. The sample lists fewer than 85,000 clones, approximately 90% seen once, with more than 4.5% in the top ten. Germline-derived CDR1 and CDR2 are LNHDA and SQIVND (reference sequence). The CDR3 is made up of 14 amino acids. The V gene end was trimmed by 7 bases and the J gene end by 3 bases; junction bases not matched to a gene: 5. Sequencing used peripheral blood. The V gene is TRBV19, the J gene TRBJ1-5; 8 bases match TRBD1. The receptor comes from a man between 60 and 75 years old with acute or convalescent COVID-19. DNA for the CDR3: TGTGCCAGTACGGGACAGGAGCTCAATCAGCCCCAGCATTTT. Translating it yields CASTGQELNQPQHF.